This TCR beta chain is from a study of OX40 agonist ivuxolimab in advanced cancers. Overall study: Every patient in dose escalation had hepatocellular carcinoma, melanoma, renal cell or head and neck cancer. General study results and limits: Clonal expansion was seen in CD4+ and CD8+ blood T cells by week 6 at 0.1 to 3.0 mg/kg.

Clones were read by immunoSEQ multiplex PCR, and TCRdb kept only the in-frame ones, dropping some. The repertoire includes some 70,000 clones, 83% of them detected once, and approximately 1.5% sits in the top ten. Trimming left V 2 bases short and J 16 bases short, with 12 bases between. The germline V gene encodes CDR1 MDHEN and CDR2 SYDVKM. This CDR3 spans 11 amino acids. In the case of this clone: The antigen is unknown.

Blood was sampled at baseline, cycle 4 day 1, and cycle 7 day 1. This sequence originates from an adult with an advanced solid tumor such as melanoma, head and neck, liver or kidney cancer. The sequencing used CD4+ or CD8+ T cells sorted from blood, collected in a trial of the OX40 agonist ivuxolimab. This chain connects TRBV28 to TRBJ2-1; D not certain. The CDR3 protein is CASSLGRTSFF. The CDR3 DNA is TGTGCCAGCAGTTTAGGGCGGACCTCATTCTTC.